The 6 T cell receptor beta chains listed next were all sequenced from one sample in a study of CD8+ T cells in alopecia areata. The authors extracted RNA and reverse transcribed it into cDNA as the sequencing template. TCRdb's copy holds only in-frame clones and misses some; the assay was immunoSEQ multiplex PCR. The sample records roughly 150,000 clones, more than 75% being singletons. Sequenced here: CD8+ T cells sorted from blood, sampled at week 0. Receptors were obtained from a human donor with alopecia areata.

The gene calls are TRBV29-1 and TRBJ2-6, with 7 bases matching TRBD2. Germline V gene sequence: CDR1 SQVTM, CDR2 ANQGSEA. V trimming: 4 bases; J trimming: 11 bases; junction bases outside the gene matches: 2. CDR3 length: 11 amino acids. The CDR3 coding sequence is TGCAGCGTTGGGGAGGGATACGTCCTGACTTTC. This sequence encodes CSVGEGYVLTF.

The chain links TRBV5-1 to TRBJ2-5; D not resolved. The germline V gene encodes CDR1 SGHRS and CDR2 YFSETQ. The CDR3 covers 14 residues. The V end was cut by 2 bases, the J end by 2 bases, with 10 bases between. The CDR3 nucleotides read TGCGCCAGCAGCTTTTCAGTCGGGCAAGAGACCCAGTACTTC. This translates into CASSFSVGQETQYF. Full variable domain (rest looked up from reference TRBV5-1 and TRBJ2-5): KAGVTQTPRYLIKTRGQQVTLSCSPISGHRSVSWYQQTPGQGLQFLFEYFSETQRNKGNFPGRFSGRQFSNSRSEMNVSTLELGDSALYLCASSFSVGQETQYFGPGTRLLVL.

This chain uses TRBV9 with TRBJ2-5; D ambiguous. The CDR3 runs 10 residues. Germline V gene data show CDR1 as SGDLS and CDR2 as YYNGEE. The V and J ends lost 3 bases and 7 bases respectively, with 4 bases between them. The CDR3 loop is CASSGRTQYF. CDR3 nucleotide sequence: TGTGCCAGCAGCGGGCGGACCCAGTACTTC.

A note on this clone: One end of the junction fails to match germline, which may point to a read error. The sample contains more than one DNA sequence encoding this CDR3. In DNA, the CDR3 is TGTGCCAGTAGCTTAGTTGGCGGATCAGGGGATACGCAGTATTTT. It codes for CASSLVGGSGDTQYF. The genes are TRBV7-2 and TRBJ2-3; possibly TRBD1 for D (5 bases). The germline V gene encodes CDR1 SGHTA and CDR2 FQGNSA. This CDR3 has 15 amino acids.

This clone occurred once. The CDR3, as DNA: TGTGCCAGCAGCCCGGGGTCTGGTGAAGCTTTCTTT. This translates into CASSPGSGEAFF. The chain combines TRBV7-3 with TRBJ1-1; no clear D. Germline CDR1 reads SGHTA; CDR2 reads FQGTGA. V lost 5 bases to trimming and J lost 7 bases, with 11 bases between them. This CDR3 has 12 amino acids.

The chain is built from TRBV5-4 and TRBJ2-1; D possibly corresponds to TRBD2 (6 bases). Trimming took 3 bases from V and 6 from J, leaving 22 bases between them. Germline V gene data show CDR1 as SGHNT and CDR2 as YYREEE (reference sequence). The CDR3 has 17 residues. CDR3 residues: CASSSPEDGSRGNEQFF. CDR3 coding DNA: TGTGCCAGCAGCTCCCCCGAGGACGGGAGTCGGGGCAATGAGCAGTTCTTC. The complete variable domain, with remaining parts taken from reference TRBV5-4 and TRBJ2-1, reads ETGVTQSPTHLIKTRGQQVTLRCSSQSGHNTVSWYQQALGQGPQFIFQYYREEENGRGNFPPRFSGLQFPNYSSELNVNALELDDSALYLCASSSPEDGSRGNEQFFGPGTRLTVL.